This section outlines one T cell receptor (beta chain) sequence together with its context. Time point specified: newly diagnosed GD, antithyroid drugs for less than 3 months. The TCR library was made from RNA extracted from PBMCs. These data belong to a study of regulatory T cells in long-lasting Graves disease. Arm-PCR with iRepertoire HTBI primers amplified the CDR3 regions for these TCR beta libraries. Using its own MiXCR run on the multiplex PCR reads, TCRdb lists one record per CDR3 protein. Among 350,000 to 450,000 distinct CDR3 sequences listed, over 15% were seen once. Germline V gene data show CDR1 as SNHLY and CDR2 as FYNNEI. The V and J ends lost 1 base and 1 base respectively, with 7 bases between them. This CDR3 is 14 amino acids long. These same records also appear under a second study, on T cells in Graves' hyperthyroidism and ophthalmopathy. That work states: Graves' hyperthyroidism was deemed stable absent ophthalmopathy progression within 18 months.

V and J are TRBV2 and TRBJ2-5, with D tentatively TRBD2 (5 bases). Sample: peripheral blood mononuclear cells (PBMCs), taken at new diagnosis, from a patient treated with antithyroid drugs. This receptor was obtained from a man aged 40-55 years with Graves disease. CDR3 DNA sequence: TGTGCCAGCAGTGAAGGAGGGTTCCAAGAGACCCAGTACTTC. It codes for CASSEGGFQETQYF.